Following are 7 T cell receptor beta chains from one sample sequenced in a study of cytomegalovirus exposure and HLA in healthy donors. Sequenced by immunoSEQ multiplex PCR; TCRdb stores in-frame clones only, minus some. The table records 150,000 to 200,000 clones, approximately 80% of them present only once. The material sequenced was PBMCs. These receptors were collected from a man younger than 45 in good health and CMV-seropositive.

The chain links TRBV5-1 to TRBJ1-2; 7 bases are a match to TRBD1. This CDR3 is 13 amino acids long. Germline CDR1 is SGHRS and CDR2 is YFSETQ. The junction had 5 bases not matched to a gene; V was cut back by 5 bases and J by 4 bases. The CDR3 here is CASRTGQTYGYTF. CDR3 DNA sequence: TGCGCCAGCAGGACAGGGCAAACCTATGGCTACACCTTC. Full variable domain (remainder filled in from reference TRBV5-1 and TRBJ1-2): KAGVTQTPRYLIKTRGQQVTLSCSPISGHRSVSWYQQTPGQGLQFLFEYFSETQRNKGNFPGRFSGRQFSNSRSEMNVSTLELGDSALYLCASRTGQTYGYTFGSGTRLTVV.

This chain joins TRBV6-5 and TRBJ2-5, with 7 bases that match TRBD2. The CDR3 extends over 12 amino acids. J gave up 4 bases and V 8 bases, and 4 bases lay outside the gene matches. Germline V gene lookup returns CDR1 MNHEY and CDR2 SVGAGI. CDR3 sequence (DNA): TGTGCCAGCCGGGACTACTCAGAGACCCAGTACTTC. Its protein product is CASRDYSETQYF.

CDR3 nucleotide sequence: TGTGCCATCGGGGAGCAATATAGCAATCAGCCCCAGCATTTT. The encoded protein is CAIGEQYSNQPQHF. This sequence joins TRBV2 and TRBJ1-5; D remains unclear. V was cut by 10 bases and J by 0 bases, with 13 bases left in between. The CDR3 contains 14 residues. In germline, CDR1 is SNHLY, CDR2 FYNNEI.

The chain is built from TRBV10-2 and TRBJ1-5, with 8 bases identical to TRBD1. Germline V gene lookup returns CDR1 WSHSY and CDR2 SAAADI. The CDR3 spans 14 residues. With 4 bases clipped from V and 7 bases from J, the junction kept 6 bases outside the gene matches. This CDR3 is CASSGTGPYQPQHF. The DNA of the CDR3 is TGCGCCAGCAGTGGGACAGGGCCCTACCAGCCCCAGCATTTT.

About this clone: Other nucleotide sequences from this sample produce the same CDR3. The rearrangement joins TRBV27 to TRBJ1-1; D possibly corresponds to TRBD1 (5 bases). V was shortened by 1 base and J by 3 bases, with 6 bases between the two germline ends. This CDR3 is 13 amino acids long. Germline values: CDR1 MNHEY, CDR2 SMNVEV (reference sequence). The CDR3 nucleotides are TGTGCCAGCAGTTTATGGGGGGACACTGAAGCTTTCTTT. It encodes CASSLWGDTEAFF.

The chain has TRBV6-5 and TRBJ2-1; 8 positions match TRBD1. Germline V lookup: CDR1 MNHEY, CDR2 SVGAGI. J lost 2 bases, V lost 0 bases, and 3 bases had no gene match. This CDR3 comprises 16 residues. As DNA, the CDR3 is TGTGCCAGCAGTTACTCCGGGACAGGTCCCTACAATGAGCAGTTCTTC. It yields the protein CASSYSGTGPYNEQFF.

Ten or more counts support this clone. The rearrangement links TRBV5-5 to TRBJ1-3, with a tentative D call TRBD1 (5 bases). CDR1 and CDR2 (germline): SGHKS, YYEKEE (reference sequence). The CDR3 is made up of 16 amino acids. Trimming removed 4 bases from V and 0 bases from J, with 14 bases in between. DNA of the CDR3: TGTGCCAGCAGCCGCAACACAGGCGTCTCTGGAAACACCATATATTTT. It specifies CASSRNTGVSGNTIYF.